This T cell receptor (beta chain) was identified during a study of cytomegalovirus exposure and HLA in healthy donors. For the study at large: A subsequent analysis reported that the 110 or so validation repertoires were produced on the same platform that had also been used for the roughly 670 first-cohort repertoires.

In the case of this clone: Antigen: not known.

This table comes from immunoSEQ multiplex PCR, and its TCRdb copy is limited to in-frame clones, with some not included. The sample carries around 300,000 clones, around nine tenths recorded once. Study outcomes and limitations: There were a few CMV-associated chains whose specificity for CMV antigens was confirmed in vitro. It was 150 to 200 TCR beta chains that were listed as cytomegalovirus-associated. According to a later analysis, TCR clusters from the first cohort tended to co-occur in the 90 to 150 validation repertoires.

The germline gives CDR1 MDHEN, CDR2 SYDVKM. V shed 7 bases and J shed 8 bases, with 17 bases lying between them. This CDR3 is 13 amino acids long. The TCR was taken from a young woman in good health and CMV-seronegative. This chain connects TRBV28 to TRBJ1-2; D might be TRBD1 (5 bases). The sequencing sample was made of PBMCs. This CDR3 reads CASTATRARGYTF. The CDR3 bases are TGTGCCAGCACCGCGACCAGGGCAAGAGGCTACACCTTC.